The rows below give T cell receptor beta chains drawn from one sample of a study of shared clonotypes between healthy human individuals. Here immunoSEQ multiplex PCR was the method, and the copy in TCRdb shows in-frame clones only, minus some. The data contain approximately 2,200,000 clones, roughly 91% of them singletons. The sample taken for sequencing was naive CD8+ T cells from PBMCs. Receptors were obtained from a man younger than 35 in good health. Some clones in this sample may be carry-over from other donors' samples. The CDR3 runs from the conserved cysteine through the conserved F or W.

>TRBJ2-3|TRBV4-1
CASSHLLDTQYF
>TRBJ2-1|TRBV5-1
CASSLKSSGSVNEQFF
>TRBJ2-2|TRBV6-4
CASSDGAGQDTGELFF
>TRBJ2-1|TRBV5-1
CASSPLSHRDSEQFF
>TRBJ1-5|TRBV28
CASSLFYFVSGGPQPQHF
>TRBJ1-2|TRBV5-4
CASSLGEGINYGYTF
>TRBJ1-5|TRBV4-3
CASSQDRGASQPQHF
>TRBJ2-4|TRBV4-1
CASSPHEEAITKNIQYF
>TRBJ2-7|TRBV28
CASSRSGSAYEQYF
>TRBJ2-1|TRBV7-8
CASSFGLAGGVYNEQFF
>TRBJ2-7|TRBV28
CASSLRLAGLLSYEQYF
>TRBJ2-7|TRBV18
CASSPVGLAGSYEQYF
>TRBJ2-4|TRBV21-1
CASSKVSAKNIQYF
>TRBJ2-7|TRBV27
CASGEGLSYEQYF
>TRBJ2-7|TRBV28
CASSSFSHRDREGIGQYF
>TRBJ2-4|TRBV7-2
CASSRLAGGMVKNIQYF
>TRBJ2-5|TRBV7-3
CASSPRGEVEETQYF
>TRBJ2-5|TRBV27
CASSPPARETQYF
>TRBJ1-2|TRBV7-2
CASSFWDALSGYTF
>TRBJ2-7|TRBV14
CASSLHPRADSSYEQYF
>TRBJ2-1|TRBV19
CASSPTSGRYSSYNEQFF
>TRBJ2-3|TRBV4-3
CASTSSRSGTDTQYF
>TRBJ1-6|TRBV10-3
CAISGGQGFNSPLHF
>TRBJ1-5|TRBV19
CTSRWTARGGNQPQHF
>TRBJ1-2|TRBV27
CASTPRTVLSGYGGYTF
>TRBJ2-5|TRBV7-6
CASSLGTGLYGMGTQYF
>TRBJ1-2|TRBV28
CASSPALLDSGGYTF
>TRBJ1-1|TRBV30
CAWSVPGWDTEAFF
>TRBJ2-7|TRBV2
CASSDGLASTYEQYF
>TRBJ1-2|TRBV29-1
CSVNPGQGYGYTF
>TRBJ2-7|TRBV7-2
CASSSPGGEQYF
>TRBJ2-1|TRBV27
CASEPTSAGVNEQFF
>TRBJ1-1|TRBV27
CATRGTGWGTEAFF
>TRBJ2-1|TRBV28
CASSLLGGTPYNEQFF
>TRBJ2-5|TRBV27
CASHDRGHPETQYF
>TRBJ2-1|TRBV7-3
CASSLGGTGAYNEQFF
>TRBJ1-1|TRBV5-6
CASSFGSGFQAFF
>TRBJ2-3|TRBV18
CASSNSRTGVTDTQYF
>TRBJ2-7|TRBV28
CASSTEAGREFDEQYF
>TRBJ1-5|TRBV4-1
CASSQGSHSNQPQHF
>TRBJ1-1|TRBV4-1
CASSQDPPGRTILMNTEAFF
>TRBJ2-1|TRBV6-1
CASRHGLANYNEQFF
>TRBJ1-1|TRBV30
CAWSADRVEAFF
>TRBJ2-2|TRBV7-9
CASSYPGPNTGELFF
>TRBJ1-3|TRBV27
CASSDRVEDTIYF
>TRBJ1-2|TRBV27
CASSSDRTGQGSPYGYTF
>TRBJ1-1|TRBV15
CATSRGEGIDTEAFF
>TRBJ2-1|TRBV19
CASSTYKTSGRDHNEQFF
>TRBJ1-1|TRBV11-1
CASSPPRQAGTEAFF
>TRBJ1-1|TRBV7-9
CASSPSDVNTEAFF
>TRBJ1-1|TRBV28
CASSSGVGYGEAFF